One sample yielded the 13 T cell receptor beta chains listed below, sequenced in a study of identical twins. Each CDR3 protein gets one entry after TCRdb re-called the 5' RACE reads with MiXCR. There are around 960,000 distinct CDR3 sequences in the sample; approximately 13% occur only once, and around 1.6% lies in the top ten. The sample was also reused in another study, on yellow fever vaccine responses in identical twins.

The specimen was PBMCs. The receptors derive from a woman aged 18-29 years in good health.

The CDR3 nucleotides read TGTGCCAGCAGTCCAGGGACTAGCGGGATTCTTCAAGAGACCCAGTACTTC. As protein: CASSPGTSGILQETQYF. The gene calls are TRBV6-1 and TRBJ2-5; 13 bases are a match to TRBD2. CDR1 and CDR2 from the germline V gene are MNHNS and SASEGT. Trimming removed 5 bases from V and 2 bases from J; junction bases left unmatched: 8. CDR3 length: 17 residues.

J is TRBJ1-3 and V is TRBV3-1; no clear D gene. CDR3 length equals 15 residues. Germline-derived CDR1 and CDR2 are LGHDT and YNNKEL (reference sequence). V dropped 2 bases and J dropped 4 bases, with 12 bases sitting between them. The CDR3 is CASSQISTRGNTIYF. As DNA, the CDR3 is TGTGCCAGCAGCCAAATTTCAACTAGAGGAAACACCATATATTTT.

The chain joins TRBV3-1 to TRBJ2-3; D possibly corresponds to TRBD1 (6 bases). The CDR3 runs to 18 residues. The V and J ends lost 7 bases and 2 bases respectively, with 25 bases between them. CDR1 LGHDT and CDR2 YNNKEL come from the germline V gene (reference sequence). CDR3 sequence: CASTHGRIRDTFTDTQYF. CDR3 bases: TGTGCCAGCACCCATGGCCGGATCCGGGACACCTTCACAGATACGCAGTATTTT.

This rearrangement joins TRBV7-2 to TRBJ1-2; tentative D call: TRBD1 (5 bases). The germline CDR1 and CDR2 sequences are SGHTA and FQGNSA. The CDR3 has 14 residues. V lost 6 bases and J lost 1, with 12 bases in between. CDR3 amino acids: CASRSRGSNYGYTF. The CDR3 DNA follows: TGTGCCAGCAGATCTAGGGGCAGTAACTATGGCTACACCTTC.

The V and J genes are TRBV5-1 and TRBJ1-6, with TRBD1 as a possible D gene (6 bases). The CDR3 consists of 14 residues. With 4 bases removed from V and 5 bases from J, the gap between germline ends came to 10 bases. Germline lookup yields CDR1 SGHRS and CDR2 YFSETQ. The CDR3 protein is CASSREGDNSPLHF. The CDR3 region has the DNA TGCGCCAGCAGCAGGGAGGGGGATAATTCACCCCTCCACTTT.

This clonotype was counted between two and nine times. The gene calls are TRBV12-3 or TRBV12-4 and TRBJ1-1; D call uncertain. The CDR3 is made up of 11 amino acids. Trimming pared 2 bases from V and 11 bases from J, leaving 9 bases between. CDR3 nucleotide sequence: TGTGCCAGCAGTTTAACAAGGGAGGCTTTCTTT. Translating gives CASSLTREAFF.

This clonotype was recorded many times. The CDR3 nucleotides are TGTGCCAGCAGCCCCAGGGACAGTTACAATGAGCAGTTCTTC. As protein: CASSPRDSYNEQFF. The chain uses TRBV5-6 and TRBJ2-1; TRBD1 matches at 7 bases. The trim removed 4 bases at V and 4 bases at J, leaving 5 bases unmatched. From germline, CDR1 is SGHDT and CDR2 YYEEEE. This CDR3 is 14 amino acids long.

This clonotype was seen more than once but under ten times. The rearrangement uses TRBV20-1 and TRBJ2-3; D is ambiguous. Deletions cut 0 bases from V and 2 bases from J, with 6 bases between. This CDR3 spans 13 amino acids. Germline loops: CDR1 DFQATT, CDR2 SNEGSKA (reference sequence). The CDR3 DNA reads TGCAGTGCTAGAGATACCCTCACAGATACGCAGTATTTT. As protein: CSARDTLTDTQYF.

This clonotype was observed a few times. This CDR3 reads CASSSPGKNTEAFF. The CDR3, as DNA: TGTGCCAGCAGTTCACCAGGGAAGAACACTGAAGCTTTCTTT. This chain connects TRBV6-5 to TRBJ1-1; a weak D match, TRBD1 (5 bases). The ends were cut back, 4 bases at V and 1 base at J, with 10 bases in the middle. The CDR3 sequence is 14 residues long. Germline CDR1 reads MNHEY; CDR2 reads SVGAGI.

In this sample, this clonotype turned up a few times. The chain joins TRBV12-3 or TRBV12-4 to TRBJ2-3; the match to TRBD2 covers 7 bases. The J segment lost 2 bases and the V segment lost 8 bases, leaving 19 bases of the junction unmatched. This CDR3 comprises 18 residues. CDR3 in amino acids: CASPPEFVLAVNTDTQYF. CDR3 sequence (DNA): TGTGCCAGCCCCCCGGAGTTTGTGCTAGCGGTAAACACAGATACGCAGTATTTT.

This clonotype was picked up a small number of times. V usage is TRBV7-3 and J usage is TRBJ1-1; possible D gene TRBD1, 5 bases. The CDR3 is 13 residues long. CDR1 is SGHTA, CDR2 FQGTGA, per germline. With 1 base removed from V and 7 bases from J, the gap between germline ends came to 10 bases. The CDR3 DNA reads as TGTGCCAGCAGCTTAATGGGGACCCTTGAAGCTTTCTTT. Translation gives CASSLMGTLEAFF.

This chain's CDR3 is CSARGTIDYEQYF. In DNA form, the CDR3 reads TGCAGTGCTAGAGGGACCATCGACTACGAGCAGTACTTC. The rearrangement joins TRBV20-1 to TRBJ2-7, with D hard to call. Germline CDR1 DFQATT, CDR2 SNEGSKA (reference sequence). This CDR3 is 13 amino acids long. Trimming removed 1 base from V and 3 bases from J, with 10 bases in between.

The chain carries TRBV6-8 and TRBJ1-1, with TRBD1 matching over 9 bases. Looked up from germline, CDR1 is MNHGY and CDR2 is SAAAGT. The CDR3 totals 16 residues. V was clipped by 4 bases and J by 1 base; unmatched bases: 7. The CDR3 protein is CASSLTGGLENTEAFF. CDR3 coding DNA: TGTGCCAGCAGTTTAACAGGGGGCCTAGAGAACACTGAAGCTTTCTTT.